These 25 T cell receptor beta chains were sequenced from one sample in a study of memory CD4+ T cells and cytomegalovirus serostatus. The sort gate was single viable CD3+CD4+CD8-CD45RO+ cells for memory CD4+ T cells. This table comes from immunoSEQ multiplex PCR, and its TCRdb copy is limited to in-frame clones, with some not included. The sample includes 35,000 to 50,000 clones, more than 60% of them seen just once. Input material: memory CD4+ T cells from blood. Receptors were obtained from an adult in good health and CMV-seronegative.

The rearrangement links TRBV7-9 to TRBJ2-1, with a possible D match to TRBD1 (5 bases). The germline V and J ends were trimmed by 4 bases and 3 bases, with 13 bases remaining between them. The CDR3 consists of 15 residues. The V gene's germline CDR1 is SEHNR and CDR2 FQNEAQ (reference sequence). The CDR3 DNA sequence: TGTGCCAGCAGCTCCAAAGGGGTACGCTACAATGAGCAGTTCTTC. Encoded protein: CASSSKGVRYNEQFF.

The chain combines TRBV7-2 with TRBJ1-5, with 7 nucleotides matching TRBD1. CDR1 SGHTA and CDR2 FQGNSA come from the germline V gene. This CDR3 region has 14 residues. V lost 3 bases, J lost 5 bases, and 4 bases stayed unmatched. CDR3 nucleotides: TGTGCCAGCAGCTTGGGGACAGCCTATCAGCCCCAGCATTTT. This gives the protein CASSLGTAYQPQHF. Full variable domain (remainder filled in from reference TRBV7-2 and TRBJ1-5): GAGVSQSPSNKVTEKGKDVELRCDPISGHTALYWYRQSLGQGLEFLIYFQGNSAPDKSGLPSDRFSAERTGGSVSTLTIQRTQQEDSAVYLCASSLGTAYQPQHFGDGTRLSIL.

The V and J genes are TRBV4-1 and TRBJ2-2; weak D call: TRBD2 (5 bases). The V end was cut by 3 bases, the J end by 4 bases, with 12 bases between. Germline V lookup: CDR1 MGHRA, CDR2 YSYEKL. The CDR3 totals 15 residues. This chain's CDR3 is CASSQPWESTGELFF. For the CDR3, the DNA is TGCGCCAGCAGCCAGCCGTGGGAGAGCACCGGGGAGCTGTTTTTT.

The genes are TRBV7-2 and TRBJ2-7; TRBD1 agrees at 7 bases. This CDR3 spans 14 amino acids. Trimming cost V 5 bases and J 5 bases; bases outside gene matches: 9. Germline lookup yields CDR1 SGHTA and CDR2 FQGNSA. The CDR3 nucleotides read TGTGCCAGCAGCGAAGTACAGGGGAAGGACGAGCAGTACTTC. Its translation: CASSEVQGKDEQYF.

This clone showed up just a few times. The V gene is TRBV21-1, the J gene TRBJ2-7. TRBV21-1 is deemed a pseudogene. The CDR3 is made up of 15 amino acids. The CDR3 DNA is TGTGCCAGCAGCCCGAGTTCGGAAGAATCCTACGAGCAGTACTTC. It translates to CASSPSSEESYEQYF.

The chain has TRBV5-1 and TRBJ1-1; D remains unclear. V was trimmed by 4 bases and J by 1 base, leaving 11 bases between them. This CDR3 comprises 14 residues. The germline V gene encodes CDR1 SGHRS and CDR2 YFSETQ. The CDR3 region has the DNA TGCGCCAGCAGCCAAGAGGACGCGAACACTGAAGCTTTCTTT. Encoded protein: CASSQEDANTEAFF.

This chain connects TRBV19 to TRBJ2-6; D may be TRBD2 (7 bases). CDR1 and CDR2 (germline): LNHDA, SQIVND (reference sequence). The CDR3 totals 17 residues. Trimming took 9 bases from V and 0 from J, leaving 18 bases between them. As DNA, the CDR3 is TGTGCCAGCACACCAGGCGGGGGCCTCTCTGGGGCCAACGTCCTGACTTTC. Its protein is CASTPGGGLSGANVLTF.

In its sample, this clone was seen once. The gene calls are TRBV15 and TRBJ2-3, with D uncertain. CDR3 length: 15 amino acids. Trimming left V 0 bases short and J 4 bases short, with 11 bases between. Per germline, CDR1 LNHNV and CDR2 YYDKDF (reference sequence). CDR3 nucleotide sequence: TGTGCCACCAGCAGAGACCAAGGCAGTGCAGATACGCAGTATTTT. Translated: CATSRDQGSADTQYF.

This clone was recorded a few times. The CDR3 sequence is CASSTGSGNQPQHF. CDR3 in DNA: TGTGCCAGCAGTACAGGGAGTGGTAATCAGCCCCAGCATTTT. The genes are TRBV6-5 and TRBJ1-5; weak D call: TRBD1 (6 bases). Germline CDR1 and CDR2: MNHEY and SVGAGI. Trimming pared 5 bases from V and 4 bases from J, leaving 12 bases between. This CDR3 region has 14 residues.

This clone was picked up one time. The chain joins TRBV5-4 to TRBJ1-6, with 8 nucleotides matching TRBD1. The V gene end was trimmed by 5 bases and the J gene end by 4 bases; junction bases not matched to a gene: 5. Germline CDR1 SGHNT, CDR2 YYREEE (reference sequence). CDR3 length: 15 residues. Written as DNA, the CDR3 is TGTGCCAGCAGAAATGGACAGGGATATAATTCACCCCTCCACTTT. Amino acids: CASRNGQGYNSPLHF.

A single count supports this clone. V and J are TRBV19 and TRBJ2-4; D gene ambiguous. The V gene lost 2 bases and the J gene lost 0 bases, with 14 bases spanning the gap. Germline loops: CDR1 LNHDA, CDR2 SQIVND (reference sequence). The CDR3 contains 17 residues. CDR3 protein: CASSISGRSLAKNIQYF. The DNA for the CDR3 is TGTGCCAGTAGTATAAGTGGACGGAGTTTAGCCAAAAACATTCAGTACTTC.

V gene TRBV2 combines with J gene TRBJ2-2; 9 bases line up with TRBD2. V lost 6 bases and J lost 7; bases outside the gene matches: 9. Germline loops: CDR1 SNHLY, CDR2 FYNNEI. This CDR3 comprises 15 residues. CDR3 region: CASRGAGGQDGELFF. CDR3 nucleotides: TGTGCCAGCAGGGGCGCGGGGGGGCAAGACGGGGAGCTGTTTTTT.

The V call is TRBV20-1, the J call TRBJ2-1; the D gene is possibly TRBD2 (5 bases). Trimming shortened V by 5 bases and J by 9 bases, and 8 bases separated the two germline ends. The CDR3 extends over 10 amino acids. Germline V lookup: CDR1 DFQATT, CDR2 SNEGSKA (reference sequence). The CDR3: CSAGRGEQFF. For the CDR3, the DNA is TGCAGTGCTGGCCGGGGTGAGCAGTTCTTC.

The gene calls are TRBV7-2 and TRBJ1-5; possibly TRBD1 for D (5 bases). Germline-derived CDR1 and CDR2 are SGHTA and FQGNSA. V dropped 5 bases and J dropped 7 bases, with 18 bases sitting between them. This CDR3 has 15 residues. The CDR3 sequence is CASSLISGGKQPQHF. CDR3 nucleotides: TGTGCCAGCAGCCTAATAAGCGGGGGAAAGCAGCCCCAGCATTTT.

The V gene is TRBV7-9, the J gene TRBJ2-3; D gene uncertain. The CDR3 totals 11 residues. Between the trimmed V and J ends, which lost 11 bases and 0 bases, there was a span of 6 bases. Germline V gene lookup returns CDR1 SEHNR and CDR2 FQNEAQ (reference sequence). The CDR3 here is CAGGSTDTQYF. The DNA for the CDR3 is TGTGCCGGTGGGAGCACAGATACGCAGTATTTT. Based on the CDR3 plus reference TRBV7-9 and TRBJ2-3, the full variable domain is DTGVSQNPRHKITKRGQNVTFRCDPISEHNRLYWYRQTLGQGPEFLTYFQNEAQLEKSRLLSDRFSAERPKGSFSTLEIQRTEQGDSAMYLCAGGSTDTQYFGPGTRLTVL.

V usage is TRBV28 and J usage is TRBJ1-5, with D possibly matching TRBD1 (6 bases). This CDR3 contains 15 residues. Germline V gene data show CDR1 as MDHEN and CDR2 as SYDVKM. Trimming removed 4 bases from V and 5 bases from J, with 15 bases in between. CDR3 amino acids: CASSSPGAGDQPQHF. In nucleotides, the CDR3 is TGTGCCAGCAGTTCCCCAGGGGCTGGCGATCAGCCCCAGCATTTT.

The J gene is TRBJ2-1, the V gene TRBV11-1; 9 bases align to TRBD1. Trimming cost V 2 bases and J 12 bases; bases outside gene matches: 2. Germline V gene lookup returns CDR1 SGHAT and CDR2 FQDESV (reference sequence). This CDR3 contains 12 residues. The CDR3 is CASSLLDRGQFF. As DNA, the CDR3 is TGTGCCAGCAGCTTATTGGACAGGGGGCAGTTCTTC.

V usage is TRBV19 and J usage is TRBJ1-4; 9 positions agree with TRBD1. Losses at the gene ends were 5 bases for V and 10 bases for J; bases not matched to a gene: 11. This CDR3 contains 15 residues. Germline lookup yields CDR1 LNHDA and CDR2 SQIVND (reference sequence). CDR3 residues: CASSLPGQGLGKLFF. DNA of the CDR3: TGTGCCAGTAGTCTTCCGGGACAGGGCCTCGGAAAACTGTTTTTT.

This clone has more than one count but fewer than ten. For the CDR3, the DNA is TGCAGCGTTGAAGGGACAGGGCTGAACACTGAAGCTTTCTTT. This translates into CSVEGTGLNTEAFF. The chain uses TRBV29-1 and TRBJ1-1, with 8 bases matching TRBD1. V was clipped by 1 base and J by 0 bases; unmatched bases: 1. Germline V lookup: CDR1 SQVTM, CDR2 ANQGSEA. The CDR3 is 14 residues long.

This sequence joins TRBV2 and TRBJ2-2, with 12 bases aligning to TRBD2. J was trimmed by 9 bases and V by 7 bases; bases with no gene match: 6. Germline V gives CDR1 SNHLY, CDR2 FYNNEI. This CDR3 comprises 14 residues. DNA of the CDR3: TGTGCCAGCACTAGGACTAGCGGGGTCAGGGAGCTGTTTTTT. It translates to CASTRTSGVRELFF. Drawing the rest from reference TRBV2 and TRBJ2-2, the complete variable domain is EPEVTQTPSHQVTQMGQEVILRCVPISNHLYFYWYRQILGQKVEFLVSFYNNEISEKSEIFDDQFSVERPDGSNFTLKIRSTKLEDSAMYFCASTRTSGVRELFFGEGSRLTVL.

V and J are TRBV29-1 and TRBJ1-1; the match to TRBD1 covers 9 bases. CDR3 length: 15 residues. Trimming at V came to 4 bases and at J to 4 bases, leaving 10 bases not matched to a gene. Looked up from germline, CDR1 is SQVTM and CDR2 is ANQGSEA. CDR3 amino acids: CSVVSVQGAGTEAFF. DNA for the CDR3: TGCAGCGTTGTTTCCGTACAGGGGGCGGGCACTGAAGCTTTCTTT. Supplemented by reference TRBV29-1 and TRBJ1-1, the full variable domain reads SAVISQKPSRDICQRGTSLTIQCQVDSQVTMMFWYRQQPGQSLTLIATANQGSEATYESGFVIDKFPISRPNLTFSTLTVSNMSPEDSSIYLCSVVSVQGAGTEAFFGQGTRLTVV.

V and J are TRBV27 and TRBJ2-4, with TRBD2 matching 14 bases. The germline V gene encodes CDR1 MNHEY and CDR2 SMNVEV (reference sequence). CDR3 size: 13 residues. After removal of 8 bases from V and 9 bases from J, the junction contained 3 bases not matched to a gene. The CDR3 loop is CASRTSGGSIQYF. CDR3 DNA sequence: TGTGCCAGCCGGACTAGCGGGGGGTCCATTCAGTACTTC.

The chain uses TRBV10-1 and TRBJ2-4; tentative D call: TRBD1 (5 bases). The CDR3 sequence is 17 residues long. The germline V gene has CDR1 WNHNN and CDR2 SYGVQD (reference sequence). V lost 6 bases and J lost 0, with 18 bases in between. This chain's CDR3 is CASRPHLGHLAKNIQYF. CDR3 in DNA: TGCGCCAGCAGGCCGCATTTGGGGCACCTAGCCAAAAACATTCAGTACTTC.

V is TRBV18 and J is TRBJ2-7; D gene uncertain. Trimming left V 2 bases short and J 3 bases short, with 11 bases between. Germline loops: CDR1 KGHSH, CDR2 LQKENI. This CDR3 region has 14 residues. The CDR3 coding sequence is TGTGCCAGCTCACCAGTCGGATCCTTCTACGAGCAGTACTTC. Amino acids: CASSPVGSFYEQYF.

The chain recombines TRBV7-6 with TRBJ1-1; possible D gene TRBD1, 5 bases. V gave up 1 base and J gave up 5 bases, with 8 bases separating them. The CDR3 loop spans 13 amino acids. CDR1 SGHVS and CDR2 FNYEAQ come from the germline V gene. Here the CDR3 reads CASSLVQGTEAFF. The CDR3, as DNA: TGTGCCAGCAGCTTAGTCCAGGGAACTGAAGCTTTCTTT.